This T cell receptor beta chain was sequenced for a study of T cells in localized non-small cell lung cancer (dated by TCRdb to 2018 to 2021). Some background on the complete study: T cell repertoires of 200 to 250 early-stage NSCLC patients were analyzed, with tumors being compared against uninvolved tumor-adjacent lungs. The cohort comprised 236 treatment-naïve NSCLC patients with resected, localized lung tumors. A mean age of around 66 years was recorded for the NSCLC patients, of whom around 120 were male and about a hundred were female. What the work shows at the level of the full study, not this receptor alone: Because multi-region tumor sequencing was not done, intratumor heterogeneity could not be ruled out. Uninvolved tumor-adjacent lung showed the highest T cell clonality, higher than tumor, which suggests more focused antigenic responses in the uninvolved tumor-adjacent lung. Higher blood T cell density associated with longer overall survival, while higher adjacent-lung clonality associated with shorter survival. Since the design was exploratory, TCR variables were selected using unadjusted p-values with no false-discovery rate correction. A median of 57 of the top 100 tumor clones turned up in the paired uninvolved adjacent lung, and 25 to 30 of those clones also ranked among the top 100 of that same adjacent lung.

V loses 0 bases of germline sequence and J loses 1 base, and the interval between the two ends is 11 bases. The CDR3 has 16 amino acids, counting the end cysteine and phenylalanine. CDR3 DNA is the only sequence kept; it has 48 bases, read in frame from the first base. According to the germline V gene, CDR1 reads SGHRS and CDR2 reads YFSETQ. Notes on this clone: The clone's antigen remains unknown. There are no base qualities to consult, and no much larger clone falls within one base.

At diagnosis, peripheral blood, uninvolved tumor-adjacent lung and tumor were collected and stored as a combination of fresh-frozen and FFPE material. For TCR repertoire profiling, blood samples were analyzed in the form of peripheral blood mononuclear cells. The immunoSEQ Assay was used to sequence TCR beta CDR3 regions from DNA. The original methods were these. To compute T cell density, TCR beta template counts were normalized to usable DNA, which was estimated by amplifying housekeeping genes. Richness was estimated using the preseqR package, with extrapolation to 400,000 templates for PBMC samples and to 120,000 templates for tissue samples. Clonality was taken to be one minus Pielou's evenness. Tissue-enriched TCRs were identified by differential abundance testing using productive amino-acid clonotypes, minimum total count 5 and alpha 0.1. The Jaccard Index and the Morisita Overlap Index were used to quantify repertoire overlap between compartments. GLIPH clustered TCR beta CDR3s with public tetramer-defined viral CDR3s; viral motifs required at least three viral sequences plus V-gene enrichment. Here the immuneACCESS table is served through TCRdb, limited to in-frame sequences with V and J called. Missing clones are a known gap in these copies; in checked studies unresolved V genes cover under half, and the rest lacks a known reason. V, J and clone size are taken as reported in that table, and D and trimming were inferred from the DNA itself. Within this sample are about 64,000 clones, with approximately 80% of them counted one time only. Around 4.7% of the sample belongs to the ten largest clones.

The chain uses TRBV5-1 and TRBJ2-1; the D segment could be TRBD1, given 5 matching bases. The receptor was derived from a man aged 40 to 69 with stage II lung adenocarcinoma. The input for sequencing was PBMCs, taken before any cancer treatment. This receptor has the CDR3 CASSLEGQGSYNEQFF. The DNA reads as follows: TGCGCCAGCAGCTTGGAAGGGCAGGGTTCCTACAATGAGCAGTTCTTC.